Listed below are T cell receptor beta chains from one sample, sequenced in a study of blood T cell repertoires in COVID-19. Using immunoSEQ multiplex PCR, the repertoire was profiled, and TCRdb retains in-frame clones only, with some absent. Of over 100,000 clones in the sample, under 90% were seen once. Sequenced material: peripheral blood. Receptors originate from a woman aged 55-75 years with acute or convalescent COVID-19. Each CDR3 is given with its conserved first and last residue. D genes are given only for firm matches. Expanded clones are given a class, and other clones once, few, many or no size at all.

clone_size,j_call,d_call,cdr3_length,v_call,cdr3_aa,cdr3_nt
.,TRBJ1-2,.,13,TRBV6-5,CASTVPPGQGYTF,TGTGCCAGCACCGTACCCCCAGGGCAAGGCTACACCTTC
.,TRBJ2-2,TRBD1,13,TRBV27,CASSYRGTGELFF,TGTGCCAGCAGTTACAGGGGGACCGGGGAGCTGTTTTTT
.,TRBJ2-2,.,14,TRBV25-1,CASAGAGSAGELFF,TGTGCCAGCGCAGGGGCAGGGAGCGCCGGGGAGCTGTTTTTT
few,TRBJ2-5,.,15,TRBV5-4,CASKRKQGYQETQYF,TGTGCCAGCAAGAGGAAACAGGGTTATCAGGAGACCCAGTACTTC
.,TRBJ1-2,TRBD1,14,TRBV7-9,CASSLSQGDYGYTF,TGTGCCAGCAGCTTAAGTCAGGGGGACTATGGCTACACCTTC
.,TRBJ1-3,.,14,TRBV5-6,CASREGFLGNTIYF,TGTGCCAGCAGAGAGGGATTTCTCGGAAACACCATATATTTT
.,TRBJ1-2,.,16,TRBV25-1,CASSESGWVDVYGYTF,TGTGCCAGCAGTGAATCAGGGTGGGTGGACGTCTATGGCTACACCTTC
.,TRBJ1-1,.,13,TRBV28,CASSKARRTEAFF,TGTGCCAGCAGCAAAGCCCGGAGGACTGAAGCTTTCTTT
.,TRBJ2-1,.,13,TRBV2,CASGPSLENEQFF,TGTGCCAGCGGTCCCTCCCTCGAGAATGAGCAGTTCTTC
.,TRBJ2-5,.,15,TRBV7-8,CASSPGGAVMETQYF,TGTGCCAGCAGCCCAGGAGGAGCGGTTATGGAGACCCAGTACTTC
.,TRBJ1-5,TRBD1,15,TRBV2,CASRDRGGDNQPQHF,TGTGCCAGCAGGGACAGGGGAGGAGACAATCAGCCCCAGCATTTT
.,TRBJ1-2,TRBD1,16,TRBV9,CASSVPRTGDGGGYTF,TGTGCCAGCAGCGTCCCCAGGACAGGGGATGGTGGGGGCTACACCTTC
.,TRBJ1-6,.,12,TRBV19,CASRGGGSPLHF,TGTGCCAGCCGGGGAGGAGGTTCACCCCTCCACTTT
.,TRBJ2-3,TRBD2,17,TRBV7-3,CASSLAGLAGATDTQYF,TGTGCCAGCAGCTTAGCCGGACTAGCGGGGGCAACAGATACGCAGTATTTT
.,TRBJ1-1,.,13,TRBV12-3/TRBV12-4,CASSLEGRGEAFF,TGTGCCAGCAGTTTAGAGGGTCGGGGTGAAGCTTTCTTT
.,TRBJ1-1,.,12,TRBV30,CAWSEQGGEAFF,TGTGCCTGGAGTGAGCAGGGTGGTGAAGCTTTCTTT
.,TRBJ1-3,TRBD1,15,TRBV7-3,CASSLTGGEGNTIYF,TGTGCCAGCAGTCTGACAGGGGGAGAAGGAAACACCATATATTTT
.,TRBJ1-1,TRBD1,12,TRBV5-6,CASSLRGTEAFF,TGTGCCAGCAGCCTCAGGGGGACTGAAGCTTTCTTT
.,TRBJ2-7,TRBD1,15,TRBV6-5,CASSPTRDRAYEQYF,TGTGCCAGCAGTCCCACCCGGGACAGGGCCTACGAGCAGTACTTC
few,TRBJ2-2,.,15,TRBV18,CASSPKQGNTGELFF,TGTGCCAGCTCACCAAAGCAGGGGAACACCGGGGAGCTGTTTTTT
.,TRBJ2-1,.,16,TRBV9,CASSVWGSEGYNEQFF,TGTGCCAGCAGCGTATGGGGATCAGAGGGCTACAATGAGCAGTTCTTC
.,TRBJ2-5,TRBD1,17,TRBV28,CASSLELGDRAGETQYF,TGTGCCAGCAGTTTAGAGCTTGGGGACAGGGCGGGAGAGACCCAGTACTTC
.,TRBJ2-3,TRBD2,15,TRBV27,CASSLQWGGTDTQYF,TGTGCCAGCAGTTTACAGTGGGGGGGGACAGATACGCAGTATTTT
.,TRBJ2-7,TRBD1,14,TRBV6-5,CASSPGQGFYEQYF,TGTGCCAGCAGCCCGGGACAGGGGTTCTACGAGCAGTACTTC
.,TRBJ1-1,TRBD1,15,TRBV7-3,CASSSSGTGITEAFF,TGTGCCAGCAGCTCCTCCGGGACAGGCATAACTGAAGCTTTCTTT
.,TRBJ2-1,TRBD1,15,TRBV24-1,CATSDPQGATDEQFF,TGTGCCACCAGTGATCCCCAGGGGGCTACGGATGAGCAGTTCTTC
.,TRBJ2-7,TRBD1,13,TRBV7-3,CASSLGQGSPQYF,TGTGCCAGCAGCTTGGGACAGGGCTCCCCCCAGTACTTC
.,TRBJ1-3,.,20,TRBV7-3,CASSPYLRVSTYNSGNTIYF,TGTGCCAGCAGCCCTTACCTCCGGGTATCCACCTATAACTCTGGAAACACCATATATTTT
.,TRBJ1-2,TRBD1,13,TRBV2,CASNEDREYGYTF,TGTGCCAGCAATGAGGACAGGGAGTATGGCTACACCTTC
.,TRBJ1-4,.,14,TRBV6-1,CASSEGTTNEKLFF,TGTGCCAGCAGTGAAGGGACTACTAATGAAAAACTGTTTTTT
.,TRBJ1-5,.,16,TRBV6-1,CASSGSGGLSNQPQHF,TGTGCCAGCAGTGGGAGTGGGGGGTTGAGCAATCAGCCCCAGCATTTT
.,TRBJ1-2,.,13,TRBV11-2,CASSLGGNYGYTF,TGTGCCAGCAGCTTAGGGGGCAACTATGGCTACACCTTC
once,TRBJ2-1,.,17,TRBV3-1/TRBV3-2,CASSPRWTTTTYNEQFF,TGTGCCAGCAGCCCCAGATGGACTACCACTACCTACAATGAGCAGTTCTTC
.,TRBJ1-3,.,17,TRBV30,CAWRIQMDSYSGNTIYF,TGTGCCTGGAGAATACAGATGGACAGCTACTCTGGAAACACCATATATTTT
once,TRBJ2-7,.,14,TRBV5-1,CASSFNTRNREQYF,TGCGCCAGCAGCTTTAACACCAGAAACAGGGAGCAGTACTTC
few,TRBJ1-2,TRBD1,15,TRBV6-2/TRBV6-3,CASSWNTGDSGGYTF,TGTGCCAGCAGTTGGAATACAGGGGATTCTGGTGGCTACACCTTC
.,TRBJ1-1,.,12,TRBV5-4,CASSLNSFEAFF,TGTGCCAGCAGCTTGAACTCATTTGAAGCTTTCTTT
few,TRBJ1-1,.,13,TRBV2,CASSGAGKAEAFF,TGTGCCAGCAGTGGGGCCGGGAAGGCTGAAGCTTTCTTT
.,TRBJ1-4,.,11,TRBV20-1,CSAGSNEKLFF,TGCAGTGCAGGGAGTAATGAAAAACTGTTTTTT
once,TRBJ2-5,.,14,TRBV15,CATSRDPGLETQYF,TGTGCCACCAGCAGAGATCCGGGATTAGAGACCCAGTACTTC
.,TRBJ1-5,.,15,TRBV19,CASSMGPQANQPQHF,TGTGCCAGTAGTATGGGGCCTCAGGCCAATCAGCCCCAGCATTTT
.,TRBJ2-3,TRBD1,15,TRBV2,CASSVDSGTGSTQYF,TGTGCCAGCAGTGTTGACTCCGGGACAGGGTCTACGCAGTATTTT
.,TRBJ1-1,TRBD1,17,TRBV27,CASKFGPTGGLNTEAFF,TGTGCCAGCAAGTTCGGACCGACAGGGGGCCTGAACACTGAAGCTTTCTTT
few,TRBJ1-2,.,15,TRBV7-2,CASSLVYRTNYGYTF,TGTGCCAGCAGCTTAGTTTACAGAACTAACTATGGCTACACCTTC
.,TRBJ2-7,TRBD2,12,TRBV7-9,CASTGGSYEQYF,TGTGCCAGCACGGGGGGGTCCTACGAGCAGTACTTC
.,TRBJ1-1,TRBD1,13,TRBV3-1/TRBV3-2,CASSQRGPTEAFF,TGTGCCAGCAGCCAAAGGGGGCCGACTGAAGCTTTCTTT
.,TRBJ2-3,.,15,TRBV6-4,CASSSSPGRTDTQYF,TGTGCCAGCAGTTCCTCACCAGGGCGCACAGATACGCAGTATTTT
.,TRBJ1-2,TRBD1,12,TRBV5-1,CASSGQGGGYTF,TGCGCCAGCAGCGGACAGGGGGGAGGCTACACCTTC
.,TRBJ1-5,TRBD1,14,TRBV11-2,CASSLTGENQPQHF,TGTGCCAGCAGCTTAACAGGGGAAAATCAGCCCCAGCATTTT
.,TRBJ1-2,.,13,TRBV19,CASSPRSTYGYTF,TGTGCCAGTAGCCCACGGTCAACCTATGGCTACACCTTC
.,TRBJ1-2,TRBD1,16,TRBV4-2,CASSPESGQGNYGYTF,TGTGCCAGCAGCCCTGAATCGGGACAGGGCAACTATGGCTACACCTTC
.,TRBJ1-3,TRBD1,17,TRBV7-9,CASSPFTGGISGNTIYF,TGTGCCAGCAGCCCGTTTACAGGGGGCATCTCTGGAAACACCATATATTTT
.,TRBJ2-3,TRBD2,16,TRBV4-2,CASSQNPGGGTDTQYF,TGTGCCAGCAGCCAAAACCCCGGGGGGGGCACAGATACGCAGTATTTT
.,TRBJ1-1,.,14,TRBV3-1/TRBV3-2,CASSQGFMNTEAFF,TGTGCCAGCAGCCAGGGCTTCATGAACACTGAAGCTTTCTTT
.,TRBJ2-2,TRBD1,16,TRBV5-3,CARSHRQGLMTGELFF,TGTGCCAGAAGCCACAGACAGGGGTTAATGACCGGGGAGCTGTTTTTT
.,TRBJ1-1,.,11,TRBV20-1,CSASENTEAFF,TGCAGCGCTTCAGAGAACACTGAAGCTTTCTTT
.,TRBJ1-3,TRBD1,15,TRBV9,CASSVQGEIGNTIYF,TGTGCCAGCAGCGTCCAGGGGGAGATTGGAAACACCATATATTTT
.,TRBJ1-1,TRBD1,14,TRBV5-4,CASSLRQGGTEAFF,TGTGCCAGCAGCCTAAGACAGGGAGGCACTGAAGCTTTCTTT
.,TRBJ1-5,TRBD1,15,TRBV5-1,CASSLGTVDSQPQHF,TGCGCCAGCAGTCTGGGGACAGTTGATTCTCAGCCCCAGCATTTT